These 29 T cell receptor beta chains came from one sample sequenced in a study of T cells after yellow fever vaccination. TCRdb reprocessed the 5' RACE reads via MiXCR and lists one record per CDR3 protein. The sample contains 300,000 to 400,000 distinct CDR3 sequences, 8.5% to 10% of which appear only once. Source: PBMCs, taken on the day of the first yellow fever vaccination. The receptor set was obtained from a man in his late teens or twenties who received the YFV17D yellow fever vaccine.

This clonotype was counted many times. The rearrangement joins TRBV7-6 to TRBJ2-1, with TRBD2 matching 7 bases. The CDR3 covers 13 residues. Germline CDR1 and CDR2: SGHVS and FNYEAQ. J gave up 8 bases and V 3 bases, and 4 bases lay outside the gene matches. The CDR3 sequence is CASSFTSAYEQFF. The CDR3 DNA is TGTGCCAGCAGCTTTACTAGCGCATATGAGCAGTTCTTC.

This clonotype showed up many times. The CDR3 reads CASSDRGAGELFF. The CDR3 DNA reads as TGTGCCAGCAGTGACAGGGGTGCCGGGGAGCTGTTTTTT. The rearrangement links TRBV6-1 to TRBJ2-2; tentatively, D is TRBD1 (6 bases). Germline V lookup: CDR1 MNHNS, CDR2 SASEGT. The CDR3 is 13 residues long. V was shortened by 3 bases and J by 6 bases, with 8 bases between the two germline ends.

This clonotype was found a few times. V and J are TRBV5-4 and TRBJ1-2; weak D call: TRBD1 (6 bases). Germline lookup yields CDR1 SGHNT and CDR2 YYREEE (reference sequence). V was pared by 4 bases and J by 7 bases, with 23 bases between. This CDR3 contains 16 residues. This CDR3 reads CASSPLAKTGLSGYTF. In DNA, the CDR3 is TGTGCCAGCAGCCCGCTAGCAAAAACAGGGTTAAGTGGCTACACCTTC.

This clonotype was seen only a few times. The chain recombines TRBV2 with TRBJ2-2; D perhaps matches TRBD1 (6 bases). Germline assignment: CDR1 SNHLY and CDR2 FYNNEI. V lost 4 bases, J lost 6 bases, and 15 bases lay in between. CDR3 length: 15 residues. The CDR3 DNA reads as TGTGCCAGCAGTGGGTCGAGGGGGTCCTCCGGGGAGCTGTTTTTT. Amino acids: CASSGSRGSSGELFF.

This clonotype was observed a handful of times. The rearrangement uses TRBV6-2 or TRBV6-3 and TRBJ1-5; 7 bases match TRBD1. Germline V CDR1 and CDR2: MNHEY, SVGEGT. The CDR3 contains 13 residues. The trim removed 5 bases at V and 6 bases at J, leaving 4 bases unmatched. The CDR3 reads CASSDRVLQPQHF. For the CDR3, the DNA is TGTGCCAGCAGTGACAGGGTTCTTCAGCCCCAGCATTTT.

This clonotype was seen many times. The chain joins TRBV7-9 to TRBJ1-4; 8 bases map to TRBD1. This CDR3 comprises 16 residues. Per germline, CDR1 SEHNR and CDR2 FQNEAQ (reference sequence). The V and J ends lost 0 bases and 8 bases, in that order; junction bases with no gene match: 8. For the CDR3, the DNA is TGTGCCAGCAGCTTAGCGCTGGGTGGGACAGGCGAAAAACTGTTTTTT. Its translation is CASSLALGGTGEKLFF.

The V call is TRBV19, the J call TRBJ2-3; either TRBD1 or TRBD2 may supply D (5 bases each). Trimming shortened V by 9 bases and J by 4 bases, and 20 bases separated the two germline ends. The germline V gene encodes CDR1 LNHDA and CDR2 SQIVND (reference sequence). CDR3 size: 15 residues. The CDR3 reads CASRSIRDGADTQYF. The DNA of the CDR3 is TGTGCCAGCCGTAGTATTCGGGACGGGGCAGATACGCAGTATTTT.

The rearrangement uses TRBV29-1 and TRBJ2-5; maybe TRBD1 (6 bases). Between the trimmed V and J ends, which lost 3 bases and 3 bases, there was a span of 17 bases. This CDR3 comprises 15 residues. CDR1 is SQVTM, CDR2 ANQGSEA, per germline. The CDR3 DNA reads as TGCAGCGTTGACACAACAGGGTGGGTGGAAGAGACCCAGTACTTC. As protein: CSVDTTGWVEETQYF.

This clonotype was counted between two and nine times. The chain recombines TRBV7-6 with TRBJ2-7; 8 bases match TRBD1. Per the germline V gene, CDR1 is SGHVS and CDR2 is FNYEAQ. J gave up 5 bases and V 0 bases, and 6 bases lay outside the gene matches. This CDR3 contains 15 residues. In DNA, the CDR3 is TGTGCCAGCAGCTTAGCGAGCGACAGGGGCAACGAGCAGTACTTC. Its translation: CASSLASDRGNEQYF.

The chain links TRBV20-1 to TRBJ1-3; D is ambiguous. Per germline, CDR1 DFQATT and CDR2 SNEGSKA (reference sequence). CDR3 length equals 12 residues. V was shortened by 2 bases and J by 4 bases, with 6 bases between the two germline ends. DNA for the CDR3: TGCAGTGCTAGAAGTACCGGAAACACCATATATTTT. It is translated as CSARSTGNTIYF.

This rearrangement joins TRBV7-2 to TRBJ2-4; D is unclear. Germline loops: CDR1 SGHTA, CDR2 FQGNSA. V was trimmed by 6 bases and J by 1 base, leaving 7 bases between them. This CDR3 is 13 amino acids long. Here the CDR3 reads CASRKSAKNIQYF. The CDR3 region has the DNA TGTGCCAGCAGGAAGTCGGCCAAAAACATTCAGTACTTC.

This clonotype has a handful of counts. The gene calls are TRBV7-9 and TRBJ2-5, with 8 bases that match TRBD1. This CDR3 is built from 16 residues. In germline, CDR1 is SEHNR, CDR2 FQNEAQ (reference sequence). V dropped 5 bases and J dropped 2; count of bases not matched to a gene: 10. The CDR3 sequence: CASSPNGQGVQETQYF. In DNA, the CDR3 is TGTGCCAGCAGCCCTAACGGACAGGGAGTTCAAGAGACCCAGTACTTC.

The gene calls are TRBV20-1 and TRBJ1-3; possible D gene TRBD1, 6 bases. V lost 0 bases and J lost 1, with 16 bases in between. CDR3 length equals 17 residues. In germline, CDR1 is DFQATT, CDR2 SNEGSKA (reference sequence). Here the CDR3 DNA reads TGCAGTGCTAGAGACCCCTTACAGGGTTCTTCTGGAAACACCATATATTTT. Its translation is CSARDPLQGSSGNTIYF.

Details on this clonotype: A read error may be the cause here, since a much bigger clone is one base away. This chain joins TRBV4-2 and TRBJ2-5; D gene unclear. Germline values: CDR1 LGHNA, CDR2 YNFKEQ. The CDR3 extends over 14 amino acids. V was shortened by 1 base and J by 3 bases, with 9 bases between the two germline ends. The CDR3 nucleotides read TGTGCCAGCAGCCAAGTTCCATGGGAAGAGACCCAGTACTTC. Its protein product is CASSQVPWEETQYF.

This clonotype was recorded many times. This chain connects TRBV6-2 or TRBV6-3 to TRBJ1-5; no reliable D call. Trimming stripped 2 bases from V and 7 bases from J, with 12 bases between. The CDR3 extends over 14 amino acids. CDR1 is MNHEY and CDR2 is SVGEGT in the germline V gene. Here the CDR3 reads CASSYDLSGQPQHF. The CDR3 DNA sequence: TGTGCCAGCAGTTACGATTTATCGGGGCAGCCCCAGCATTTT.

The chain couples TRBV6-5 to TRBJ2-3; 8 bases fit TRBD1. In germline, CDR1 is MNHEY, CDR2 SVGAGI. The CDR3 consists of 16 residues. Trimming cost V 5 bases and J 3 bases; bases outside gene matches: 10. CDR3 sequence reads: CASSSRQGSGTDTQYF. The DNA of the CDR3 is TGTGCCAGCAGTAGTCGACAGGGGTCGGGAACAGATACGCAGTATTTT.

A few counts support this clonotype. The rearrangement links TRBV6-1 to TRBJ1-5; D gene uncertain. The CDR3 sequence is 15 residues long. The V and J ends lost 2 bases and 0 bases respectively, with 8 bases between them. Germline CDR1 is MNHNS and CDR2 is SASEGT. The CDR3 DNA reads TGTGCCAGCAGTGAATTCGGAAATAGCAATCAGCCCCAGCATTTT. Amino acids: CASSEFGNSNQPQHF.

The CDR3 DNA reads as TGTGCCATCACCCCGGGACAGGGTGGTTCACCCCTCCACTTT. This translates into CAITPGQGGSPLHF. V gene TRBV10-3 combines with J gene TRBJ1-6; TRBD1 matches 9 bases. Trimming took 7 bases from V and 9 from J; bases not matched to a gene: 7. CDR3 length: 14 amino acids. Germline V gives CDR1 ENHRY, CDR2 SYGVKD.

This chain joins TRBV6-1 and TRBJ2-7, with D possibly matching TRBD1 (6 bases). Germline V CDR1 and CDR2: MNHNS, SASEGT. V was pared by 2 bases and J by 0 bases, with 17 bases between. The CDR3 length is 17 residues. The CDR3: CASSESEMYRASYEQYF. The CDR3 DNA reads as TGTGCCAGCAGTGAAAGTGAAATGTACAGGGCCTCCTACGAGCAGTACTTC.

The chain recombines TRBV6-5 with TRBJ1-1, with TRBD1 matching over 7 bases. CDR3 size: 15 residues. CDR1 and CDR2 (germline): MNHEY, SVGAGI. V lost 1 base and J lost 4; bases outside the gene matches: 6. The CDR3 coding sequence is TGTGCCAGCAGTTACTTGGAGGGGGCGGCCACTGAAGCTTTCTTT. Protein product: CASSYLEGAATEAFF.

This clonotype has a count of ten or more. The chain uses TRBV6-2 or TRBV6-3 and TRBJ2-2; TRBD1 aligns across 10 bases. V lost 1 base, J lost 4 bases, and 0 bases stayed unmatched. The CDR3 length is 15 residues. Germline V gene data show CDR1 as MNHEY and CDR2 as SVGEGT. CDR3 in amino acids: CASSYWDRGTGELFF. In DNA, the CDR3 is TGTGCCAGCAGTTACTGGGACAGGGGCACCGGGGAGCTGTTTTTT.

In this sample, this clonotype turned up a few times. The chain carries TRBV5-1 and TRBJ2-5; no reliable D call. This CDR3 spans 14 amino acids. Trimming removed 0 bases at V and 0 bases at J, with 6 bases between. The germline V gene has CDR1 SGHRS and CDR2 YFSETQ. The CDR3 here is CASSLARYQETQYF. CDR3 in DNA: TGCGCCAGCAGCTTGGCACGGTACCAAGAGACCCAGTACTTC.

This clonotype was seen a handful of times. The J gene is TRBJ2-6, the V gene TRBV24-1; unclear D gene. This CDR3 comprises 15 residues. Germline assignment: CDR1 KGHDR and CDR2 SFDVKD. Trimming took 1 base from V and 1 from J, leaving 4 bases between them. In DNA, the CDR3 is TGTGCCACCAGTGATTTTGGATCTGGGGCCAACGTCCTGACTTTC. This encodes CATSDFGSGANVLTF.

A few counts support this clonotype. The chain employs TRBV5-4 and TRBJ1-1, with D possibly matching TRBD1 (6 bases). Germline V gene sequence: CDR1 SGHNT, CDR2 YYREEE (reference sequence). This CDR3 contains 14 residues. The V end was cut by 0 bases, the J end by 4 bases, with 10 bases between. The CDR3 DNA reads TGTGCCAGCAGCTTGGGCGGGGGCCCCACTGAAGCTTTCTTT. Amino acid sequence: CASSLGGGPTEAFF.

This clonotype was observed many times. The rearrangement links TRBV18 to TRBJ2-1; 7 bases are a match to TRBD1. CDR1 KGHSH and CDR2 LQKENI come from the germline V gene. The length of the CDR3 is 16 residues. Unmatched junction bases numbered 13, after V lost 2 bases and J lost 9 bases. This chain's CDR3 is CASSPSAQGELGEQFF. The CDR3 DNA reads TGTGCCAGCTCACCATCTGCGCAGGGGGAGTTAGGTGAGCAGTTCTTC.

The gene calls are TRBV4-3 and TRBJ1-1, with 9 bases lining up with TRBD1. From germline, CDR1 is LGHNA and CDR2 YSLEER. V lost 4 bases and J lost 1; bases outside the gene matches: 4. The length of the CDR3 is 15 residues. The CDR3 bases are TGCGCCAGCAGCCCTTGGGACAGGGAGAACACTGAAGCTTTCTTT. Amino acid sequence: CASSPWDRENTEAFF.

The chain joins TRBV29-1 to TRBJ1-6, with D uncertain. Trimming cost V 7 bases and J 8 bases, with 15 bases left between them. CDR3 length: 13 amino acids. Germline V gives CDR1 SQVTM, CDR2 ANQGSEA. This chain's CDR3 is CSASRGEDSPLHF. As DNA, the CDR3 is TGCAGCGCCTCTCGTGGGGAGGATTCACCCCTCCACTTT.

This clonotype was seen ten or more times. The chain couples TRBV4-3 to TRBJ1-6; D is uncertain. The V gene lost 0 bases and the J gene lost 8 bases, with 8 bases spanning the gap. Germline CDR1 and CDR2: LGHNA and YSLEER. This CDR3 is built from 14 residues. Written as DNA, the CDR3 is TGCGCCAGCAGCCAAGAATTCCTAGATTCACCCCTCCACTTT. The encoded protein is CASSQEFLDSPLHF.

The chain combines TRBV10-3 with TRBJ2-3, with TRBD2 matching over 11 bases. Unmatched junction bases numbered 6, after V lost 8 bases and J lost 5 bases. Germline V gene data show CDR1 as ENHRY and CDR2 as SYGVKD. This CDR3 contains 14 residues. Written as DNA, the CDR3 is TGTGCCATCGGCTTAGCGGGGGGGCAAGATACGCAGTATTTT. It codes for CAIGLAGGQDTQYF.